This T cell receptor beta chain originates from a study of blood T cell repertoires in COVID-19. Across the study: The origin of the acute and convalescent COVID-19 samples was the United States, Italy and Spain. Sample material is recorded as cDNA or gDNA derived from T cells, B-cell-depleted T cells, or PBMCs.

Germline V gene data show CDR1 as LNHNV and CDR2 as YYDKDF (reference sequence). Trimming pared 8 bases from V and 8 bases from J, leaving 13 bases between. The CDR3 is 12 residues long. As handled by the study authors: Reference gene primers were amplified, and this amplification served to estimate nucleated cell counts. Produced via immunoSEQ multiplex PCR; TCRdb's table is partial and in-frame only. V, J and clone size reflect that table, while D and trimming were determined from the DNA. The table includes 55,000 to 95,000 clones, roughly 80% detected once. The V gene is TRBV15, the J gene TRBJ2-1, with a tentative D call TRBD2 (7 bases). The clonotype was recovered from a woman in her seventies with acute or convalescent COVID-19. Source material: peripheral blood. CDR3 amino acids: CATRGEGDEQFF. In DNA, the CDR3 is TGTGCCACCCGGGGGGAGGGGGATGAGCAGTTCTTC.